The 2 T cell receptor beta chains below come from one sample, sequenced in a study of shared clonotypes between healthy human individuals. TCRdb's table, derived via immunoSEQ multiplex PCR, lists solely in-frame clones and lacks some. The sample carries approximately 2.5 million clones, around nine tenths recorded once. The sequenced material came from naive CD4+ T cells sorted from blood. The subset: CD45RA+ positively selected. The receptors shown here come from a man aged 18 to 30 in good health.

As DNA, the CDR3 is TGCGCCAGCAGCCAAGTGGGACTAGCGGGGTTCTCCTACGAGCAGTACTTC. This gives the protein CASSQVGLAGFSYEQYF. J is TRBJ2-7 and V is TRBV4-1; 13 bases fit TRBD2. This CDR3 region has 17 residues. Germline CDR1 MGHRA, CDR2 YSYEKL. V dropped 1 base and J dropped 0; count of bases not matched to a gene: 3.

V usage is TRBV6-5 and J usage is TRBJ2-7; D gene uncertain. CDR1 is MNHEY, CDR2 SVGAGI, per germline. The CDR3 length is 15 residues. Trimming removed 6 bases from V and 0 bases from J, with 15 bases in between. This CDR3 reads CASSPINRRSYEQYF. CDR3 DNA sequence: TGTGCCAGCAGCCCCATTAATCGCCGCTCCTACGAGCAGTACTTC.